This TCR beta chain was documented in a study of cytomegalovirus exposure and HLA in healthy donors. Findings of the study overall: A list of about 180 TCR beta chains associated with cytomegalovirus was given.

Concerning this clone itself: Its matching antigen is unknown.

Both 60 Vbeta primers and 13 Jbeta primers went into the PCR. Only in-frame clones appear in the TCRdb table, and some are missing; sequencing was by immunoSEQ multiplex PCR. Seen in this sample are around 80,000 clones; the ten most common clones hold about 0.83%. Per germline, CDR1 SGHRS and CDR2 YFSETQ. The V end was cut by 2 bases, the J end by 1 base, with 9 bases between. The CDR3 loop spans 15 amino acids. Sample: PBMCs. This sequence was found in a boy aged 10-17 years in good health and CMV-seronegative. J is TRBJ2-2 and V is TRBV5-1, with D possibly being TRBD2 (6 bases). The CDR3 DNA is TGCGCCAGCAGCTTACGGCGGGGGAACACCGGGGAGCTGTTTTTT. Residues: CASSLRRGNTGELFF.